This entry describes one TCR beta chain. As yet, its antigen is unknown. The template for TCR beta VDJ and CDR3 sequence profiling was genomic DNA. Each CDR3 protein gets one entry after TCRdb re-called the reads with MiXCR. The data contain about 160,000 distinct CDR3 sequences, approximately 44% of them seen just once; the ten biggest clones take up about 1.1%. The record originates from a study of CD8+CD57+ T cells in acquired aplastic anemia. Findings and limits, study-wide: Found in both controls and patients were around 29 CD8+ CDR3 sequences. With respect to CD8+ Simpson's diversity, patients and controls did not differ significantly.

From germline, CDR1 is KGHDR and CDR2 SFDVKD. The CDR3 extends over 14 amino acids. V was shortened by 2 bases and J by 3 bases, with 8 bases between the two germline ends. The TCR sequence derives from a human donor in good health. The genes are TRBV24-1 and TRBJ2-3, with D hard to call. Material: sorted CD4+, CD8+, or CD8+CD57+ T cells (not recorded which) from PBMCs. The CDR3 nucleotides are TGTGCCACCAGTGATTCCCCCGCAACAGATACGCAGTATTTT. Translating gives CATSDSPATDTQYF.